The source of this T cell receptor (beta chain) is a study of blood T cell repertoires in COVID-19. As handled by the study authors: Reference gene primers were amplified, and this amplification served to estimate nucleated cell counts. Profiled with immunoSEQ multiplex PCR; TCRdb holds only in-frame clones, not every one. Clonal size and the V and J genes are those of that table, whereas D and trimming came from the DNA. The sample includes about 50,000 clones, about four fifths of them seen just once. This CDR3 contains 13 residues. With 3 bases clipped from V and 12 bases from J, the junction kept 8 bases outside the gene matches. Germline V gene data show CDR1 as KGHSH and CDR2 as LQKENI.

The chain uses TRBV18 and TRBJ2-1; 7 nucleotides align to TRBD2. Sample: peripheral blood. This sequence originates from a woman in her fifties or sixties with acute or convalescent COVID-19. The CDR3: CASSPTLTGGQFF. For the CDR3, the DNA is TGTGCCAGCTCACCCACCTTGACGGGGGGGCAGTTCTTC.